The 23 T cell receptor beta chains presented below share a single source sample, sequenced in a study of blood T cell repertoires in COVID-19. Sequencing was performed with immunoSEQ multiplex PCR; in TCRdb, only in-frame clones are kept and a portion is missing. This table holds hundreds of thousands of clones, 90% found once. Sequenced input: PBMCs or T cells enriched from blood (not recorded which). The origin of the receptors is a woman between 18 and 29 years old with acute COVID-19.

The rearrangement links TRBV5-4 to TRBJ1-1; possibly TRBD1 for D (6 bases). CDR3 length: 15 residues. Between the trimmed V and J ends, which lost 4 bases and 3 bases, there was a span of 16 bases. Germline V gene sequence: CDR1 SGHNT, CDR2 YYREEE (reference sequence). CDR3 sequence (DNA): TGTGCCAGCAGCCGAGCGGGGGCTCGGTACACTGAAGCTTTCTTT. Translating it yields CASSRAGARYTEAFF.

The rearrangement uses TRBV19 and TRBJ1-5, with a possible D match to TRBD1 (6 bases). From germline, CDR1 is LNHDA and CDR2 SQIVND (reference sequence). V lost 6 bases to trimming and J lost 4 bases, with 16 bases between them. There are 15 residues in the CDR3. CDR3 protein: CASRDPNRANQPQHF. In DNA, the CDR3 is TGTGCCAGTAGGGACCCAAACAGGGCGAATCAGCCCCAGCATTTT.

This clone has a single count. The chain couples TRBV19 to TRBJ2-1; 13 bases map to TRBD2. Germline V gene lookup returns CDR1 LNHDA and CDR2 SQIVND (reference sequence). The J segment lost 9 bases and the V segment lost 6 bases, leaving 5 bases of the junction unmatched. This CDR3 spans 14 amino acids. In DNA, the CDR3 is TGTGCCAGTAGGGGGACTAGCGGGACCTCTGAGCAGTTCTTC. It yields the protein CASRGTSGTSEQFF.

The rearrangement joins TRBV7-9 to TRBJ2-7, with D perhaps TRBD2 (6 bases). Between the trimmed V and J ends, which lost 5 bases and 6 bases, there was a span of 11 bases. The CDR3 is made up of 12 amino acids. The germline gives CDR1 SEHNR, CDR2 FQNEAQ (reference sequence). The CDR3 protein is CASSGGEIEQYF. The CDR3 DNA is TGTGCCAGCAGCGGCGGGGAAATCGAGCAGTACTTC.

The rearrangement uses TRBV27 and TRBJ2-7; 7 nucleotides match TRBD1. Germline CDR1 reads MNHEY; CDR2 reads SMNVEV (reference sequence). CDR3 length: 14 residues. With 7 bases clipped from V and 3 bases from J, the junction kept 9 bases outside the gene matches. CDR3 loop: CASNNRGKDYEQYF. In DNA, the CDR3 is TGTGCCAGCAATAACAGGGGTAAGGACTACGAGCAGTACTTC.

This rearrangement joins TRBV30 to TRBJ1-6, with D tentatively TRBD1 (5 bases). Germline values: CDR1 GTSNPN, CDR2 SVGIG (reference sequence). The CDR3 runs to 15 residues. V was shortened by 0 bases and J by 7 bases, with 13 bases between the two germline ends. The DNA of the CDR3 is TGTGCCTGGAGTGTTGCGGGACCGAGCAATTCACCCCTCCACTTT. This codes for CAWSVAGPSNSPLHF.

This chain links TRBV24-1 with TRBJ2-1; 7 positions agree with TRBD2. J was trimmed by 4 bases and V by 6 bases; bases with no gene match: 5. The CDR3 is made up of 14 amino acids. Germline CDR1 and CDR2: KGHDR and SFDVKD. The CDR3 nucleotides are TGTGCCACCAGTCAAGCGGGGATATACAATGAGCAGTTCTTC. Its protein product is CATSQAGIYNEQFF.

This chain joins TRBV7-2 and TRBJ2-6; tentatively, D is TRBD1 (5 bases). This CDR3 has 17 residues. Trimming left V 3 bases short and J 0 bases short, with 12 bases between. Germline V gene data show CDR1 as SGHTA and CDR2 as FQGNSA. The CDR3 sequence is CASSFAGLRSGANVLTF. The CDR3 bases are TGTGCCAGCAGCTTTGCAGGGCTTCGCTCTGGGGCCAACGTCCTGACTTTC.

The chain links TRBV7-8 to TRBJ2-7; perhaps TRBD1 as D (5 bases). The CDR3 has 16 amino acids. V lost 2 bases, J lost 3 bases, and 17 bases lay in between. The germline gives CDR1 SGHVS, CDR2 FQNEAQ. CDR3 DNA: TGTGCCAGCAGCTTAAGGGGTGCAGACCCGCACTACGAGCAGTACTTC. Translation: CASSLRGADPHYEQYF.

There are a few counts of this clone. This chain joins TRBV27 and TRBJ1-2, with 8 bases aligning to TRBD1. The germline V gene encodes CDR1 MNHEY and CDR2 SMNVEV (reference sequence). This CDR3 comprises 14 residues. V shed 4 bases, J shed 0 bases, and the junction held 1 base outside the gene matches. The CDR3 sequence: CASSYRGANYGYTF. For the CDR3, the DNA is TGTGCCAGCAGTTACAGGGGGGCTAACTATGGCTACACCTTC.

The chain recombines TRBV27 with TRBJ2-5; 12 bases are a match to TRBD2. The CDR3 consists of 17 residues. V lost 2 bases to trimming and J lost 1 base; unmatched junction nucleotides: 5. The germline V gene encodes CDR1 MNHEY and CDR2 SMNVEV (reference sequence). CDR3 sequence: CASSLLAGGPPQETQYF. CDR3 DNA sequence: TGTGCCAGCAGTTTACTAGCGGGAGGGCCCCCCCAAGAGACCCAGTACTTC.

The chain recombines TRBV5-1 with TRBJ2-7; a weak D match, TRBD2 (6 bases). The V gene's germline CDR1 is SGHRS and CDR2 YFSETQ. V was clipped by 4 bases and J by 3 bases, with 20 bases between them. This CDR3 contains 16 residues. CDR3 sequence (DNA): TGCGCCAGCAGCCCCGGGGGTCGCGGGACCCTCTACGAGCAGTACTTC. Its protein is CASSPGGRGTLYEQYF.

The chain links TRBV30 to TRBJ1-1; D is undetermined. Germline V lookup: CDR1 GTSNPN, CDR2 SVGIG (reference sequence). V was cut by 3 bases and J by 4 bases, with 12 bases left in between. The CDR3 extends over 13 amino acids. CDR3 in DNA: TGTGCCTGGAGGGCGACCGGGATCACTGAAGCTTTCTTT. This codes for CAWRATGITEAFF.

The chain employs TRBV28 and TRBJ2-1; TRBD1 is a possible D gene (5 bases). The CDR3 is made up of 16 amino acids. Germline lookup yields CDR1 MDHEN and CDR2 SYDVKM. V was trimmed by 6 bases and J by 9 bases, leaving 24 bases between them. CDR3 nucleotide sequence: TGTGCCAGCAGCCCCAGTGGGGCATCTTGGGCAAGTGAGCAGTTCTTC. Protein: CASSPSGASWASEQFF. The complete variable domain, with remaining parts taken from reference TRBV28 and TRBJ2-1, reads DVKVTQSSRYLVKRTGEKVFLECVQDMDHENMFWYRQDPGLGLRLIYFSYDVKMKEKGDIPEGYSVSREKKERFSLILESASTNQTSMYLCASSPSGASWASEQFFGPGTRLTVL.

Written as DNA, the CDR3 is TGTGCCAGCTCACCAGCTAGACTACGCAGCACAGATACGCAGTATTTT. The encoded protein is CASSPARLRSTDTQYF. The V and J genes are TRBV18 and TRBJ2-3, with D possibly TRBD2 on 5 matching bases. The V end lost 2 bases, the J end lost 0 bases, and 12 bases lay between the germline ends. This CDR3 has 16 amino acids. Germline loops: CDR1 KGHSH, CDR2 LQKENI. The variable domain in full, with the rest retrieved from reference TRBV18 and TRBJ2-3, is NAGVMQNPRHLVRRRGQEARLRCSPMKGHSHVYWYRQLPEEGLKFMVYLQKENIIDESGMPKERFSAEFPKEGPSILRIQQVVRGDSAAYFCASSPARLRSTDTQYFGPGTRLTVL.

V and J are TRBV10-1 and TRBJ2-5, with TRBD2 as a possible D gene (6 bases). In germline, CDR1 is WNHNN, CDR2 SYGVQD (reference sequence). The CDR3 extends over 13 amino acids. V was cut by 4 bases and J by 2 bases, with 8 bases left in between. Here the CDR3 DNA reads TGCGCCAGCAGTGGGGGGACTCAAGAGACCCAGTACTTC. It encodes CASSGGTQETQYF.

The chain joins TRBV7-2 to TRBJ2-7, with D perhaps matching TRBD1 (6 bases). CDR3 length: 15 amino acids. The V end lost 1 base, the J end lost 0 bases, and 10 bases lay between the germline ends. The V gene's germline CDR1 is SGHTA and CDR2 FQGNSA. The CDR3 coding sequence is TGTGCCAGCAGCTTAGGCACAGGGAGCTCCTACGAGCAGTACTTC. Its protein is CASSLGTGSSYEQYF.

V is TRBV12-3 or TRBV12-4 and J is TRBJ2-2; maybe TRBD1 (6 bases). Trimming pared 6 bases from V and 5 bases from J, leaving 7 bases between. This CDR3 has 12 residues. CDR3 sequence (DNA): TGTGCCAGCAGCAGGGGAACCGGGGAGCTGTTTTTT. Protein product: CASSRGTGELFF.

The V call is TRBV12-5, the J call TRBJ2-3, with TRBD1 identical over 7 bases. Losses at the gene ends were 3 bases for V and 2 bases for J; bases not matched to a gene: 17. The CDR3 runs 19 residues. From germline, CDR1 is LGHNT and CDR2 FRNRAP. CDR3 DNA sequence: TGTGCTAGTGGTTTAGGGGGCATCCTAGGAGGACGGGTCACAGATACGCAGTATTTT. Translated, it gives CASGLGGILGGRVTDTQYF.

This chain uses TRBV30 with TRBJ2-3, with 8 nucleotides matching TRBD1. The CDR3 loop spans 16 amino acids. CDR1 is GTSNPN, CDR2 SVGIG, per germline (reference sequence). Trimming at V came to 2 bases and at J to 8 bases, leaving 15 bases not matched to a gene. The CDR3 coding sequence is TGTGCCTGGAGTCCACCTGGACAGGGTGGAATCGGTACGCAGTATTTT. Protein sequence: CAWSPPGQGGIGTQYF.

The chain carries TRBV15 and TRBJ2-1, with TRBD2 identical over 13 bases. The V gene end was trimmed by 2 bases and the J gene end by 2 bases; junction bases not matched to a gene: 9. CDR1 and CDR2 from the germline V gene are LNHNV and YYDKDF (reference sequence). The CDR3 length is 19 residues. CDR3 sequence: CATSRTGTSGTRTYNEQFF. The CDR3 DNA reads TGTGCCACCAGCAGAACCGGGACTAGCGGGACCCGGACCTACAATGAGCAGTTCTTC.

V and J are TRBV5-1 and TRBJ1-2; 7 bases are a match to TRBD1. V was pared by 1 base and J by 2 bases, with 8 bases of the junction left unmatched. Germline lookup yields CDR1 SGHRS and CDR2 YFSETQ. This CDR3 is built from 16 residues. The CDR3, as DNA: TGCGCCAGCAGCTTGACCGGGGGACAGCGGAACTATGGCTACACCTTC. Protein: CASSLTGGQRNYGYTF.

CDR3 DNA: TGTGCCAGCAATACAGGGGCATGGCAGCCCCAGCATTTT. Protein product: CASNTGAWQPQHF. This chain uses TRBV28 with TRBJ1-5; 7 bases line up with TRBD1. This CDR3 contains 13 residues. Germline V gene lookup returns CDR1 MDHEN and CDR2 SYDVKM. The J segment lost 7 bases and the V segment lost 7 bases, leaving 7 bases of the junction unmatched. The full variable domain, with the rest looked up from reference TRBV28 and TRBJ1-5, is DVKVTQSSRYLVKRTGEKVFLECVQDMDHENMFWYRQDPGLGLRLIYFSYDVKMKEKGDIPEGYSVSREKKERFSLILESASTNQTSMYLCASNTGAWQPQHFGDGTRLSIL.